One and the same sample provided the 14 T cell receptor beta chains below, sequenced in a study of response to subunit inactivated influenza vaccine. Using its own MiXCR run on the RT-PCR reads, TCRdb lists one record per CDR3 protein. The sample has some 500,000 distinct CDR3 sequences; around 13% are singletons. The source was PBMCs from blood, collected about 40 days after vaccination. The receptors originated from a man aged 50 or older who received an inactivated influenza vaccine.

The chain joins TRBV2 to TRBJ1-2, with D possibly TRBD1 on 5 matching bases. The CDR3 sequence is 15 residues long. V was clipped by 1 base and J by 4 bases, with 13 bases between them. The germline V gene encodes CDR1 SNHLY and CDR2 FYNNEI. CDR3: CASSEDMGEVYGYTF. CDR3 coding DNA: TGTGCCAGCAGTGAAGATATGGGGGAAGTCTATGGCTACACCTTC.

Ten or more counts support this clonotype. J is TRBJ1-1 and V is TRBV28; no clear D. Trimming removed 7 bases from V and 4 bases from J, with 13 bases in between. Germline V CDR1 and CDR2: MDHEN, SYDVKM. This CDR3 region has 13 residues. CDR3 residues: CASTEVFSTEAFF. DNA of the CDR3: TGTGCCAGCACTGAGGTGTTTAGCACTGAAGCTTTCTTT.

This CDR3 is CASSYSAGLRSPLHF. DNA for the CDR3: TGTGCCAGCAGTTACTCAGCAGGGCTACGTTCACCCCTCCACTTT. The genes are TRBV6-5 and TRBJ1-6; tentative D call: TRBD1 (5 bases). The CDR3 consists of 15 residues. Germline lookup yields CDR1 MNHEY and CDR2 SVGAGI. V lost 0 bases, J lost 9 bases, and 12 bases lay in between.

This clonotype was detected many times. The chain recombines TRBV6-2 or TRBV6-3 with TRBJ2-7; 12 positions match TRBD2. V gave up 5 bases and J gave up 4 bases; unmatched junction bases: 9. The CDR3 length is 16 residues. CDR1 and CDR2 from the germline V gene are MNHEY and SVGEGT. CDR3 DNA sequence: TGTGCCAGCAGTGATCCGACTAGCGGGAGTTCGTACGAGCAGTACTTC. Translation: CASSDPTSGSSYEQYF.

This clonotype was detected only once. The chain employs TRBV5-4 and TRBJ2-5; D not certain. V lost 0 bases and J 4 bases, leaving 10 bases between the germline ends. Germline lookup yields CDR1 SGHNT and CDR2 YYREEE (reference sequence). The CDR3 is 14 amino acids. The CDR3 protein is CASSLGSTPETQYF. The DNA for the CDR3 is TGTGCCAGCAGCTTGGGTTCGACACCAGAGACCCAGTACTTC.

This clonotype was picked up many times. The rearrangement links TRBV12-3 or TRBV12-4 to TRBJ2-7, with D possibly matching TRBD1 (5 bases). This CDR3 spans 14 amino acids. The V end lost 4 bases, the J end lost 0 bases, and 10 bases lay between the germline ends. The CDR3: CASSSRGSSYEQYF. The DNA for the CDR3 is TGTGCCAGCAGTTCAAGGGGAAGCTCCTACGAGCAGTACTTC.

This clonotype was seen a handful of times. CDR3 in amino acids: CASSPGQGRGTGELFF. The CDR3 DNA reads as TGCGCCAGCAGCCCTGGCCAGGGGCGCGGCACCGGGGAGCTGTTTTTT. The chain uses TRBV4-3 and TRBJ2-2; possible D gene TRBD1, 6 bases. Germline values: CDR1 LGHNA, CDR2 YSLEER. The CDR3 contains 16 residues. V lost 4 bases and J lost 4, with 16 bases in between.

V usage is TRBV20-1 and J usage is TRBJ2-5; the D gene could be TRBD1 or TRBD2 (6 bases each). The CDR3 length is 14 residues. Trimming pared 3 bases from V and 2 bases from J, leaving 13 bases between. CDR1 and CDR2 from the germline V gene are DFQATT and SNEGSKA (reference sequence). The CDR3 region has the DNA TGCAGTGCTAGTGGCGGGACAATTCAAGAGACCCAGTACTTC. Its protein is CSASGGTIQETQYF.

DNA for the CDR3: TGTGCCAGCAGCCCCGGGACTAGCGGCTCCTCTGAGCAGTTCTTC. Its translation is CASSPGTSGSSEQFF. The chain uses TRBV7-8 and TRBJ2-1, with 11 nucleotides matching TRBD2. The V and J ends lost 5 bases and 9 bases, in that order; junction bases with no gene match: 9. From germline, CDR1 is SGHVS and CDR2 FQNEAQ. The CDR3 loop spans 15 amino acids. The whole variable domain, filled in from reference TRBV7-8 and TRBJ2-1, reads GAGVSQSPRYKVAKRGQDVALRCDPISGHVSLFWYQQALGQGPEFLTYFQNEAQLDKSGLPSDRFFAERPEGSVSTLKIQRTQQEDSAVYLCASSPGTSGSSEQFFGPGTRLTVL.

This clonotype appeared many times. The chain combines TRBV6-5 with TRBJ2-2, with TRBD1 matching 10 bases. With V trimmed by 4 bases and J by 3 bases, 2 bases remained unmatched. CDR3 size: 15 residues. Germline CDR1 is MNHEY and CDR2 is SVGAGI. The chain's CDR3 is CASSSGTGDTGELFF. CDR3 nucleotides: TGTGCCAGCAGTTCGGGGACAGGGGACACCGGGGAGCTGTTTTTT.

With regard to this clonotype: At one of its ends the junction is not consistent with the germline gene, which may arise from a read error. This chain links TRBV27 with TRBJ2-1; possible D gene TRBD2, 5 bases. CDR3 length equals 13 residues. The V gene's germline CDR1 is MNHEY and CDR2 SMNVEV (reference sequence). The CDR3 is CASREASNNEQFF. CDR3 nucleotides: TGTGCCAGCAGGGAGGCCTCCAACAATGAGCAGTTCTTC.

V usage is TRBV29-1 and J usage is TRBJ2-1; 11 nucleotides align to TRBD1. Germline V gene lookup returns CDR1 SQVTM and CDR2 ANQGSEA. The CDR3 has 14 residues. J gave up 10 bases and V 4 bases, and 9 bases lay outside the gene matches. CDR3: CSVGGGQGVGEQFF. The CDR3 DNA is TGCAGCGTTGGGGGGGGACAGGGGGTTGGGGAGCAGTTCTTC.

This clonotype was observed a handful of times. V and J are TRBV24-1 and TRBJ2-3; D possibly uses TRBD1 or TRBD2 (5 bases each). The ends were cut back, 3 bases at V and 2 bases at J, with 11 bases in the middle. CDR1 is KGHDR, CDR2 SFDVKD, per germline. The CDR3 length is 15 residues. The CDR3 nucleotides read TGTGCCACCAGTGATATGGGGACGGCCACAGATACGCAGTATTTT. Protein product: CATSDMGTATDTQYF.

This clonotype has a handful of counts. The rearrangement links TRBV7-9 to TRBJ2-5, with D possibly being TRBD1 or TRBD2 (5 bases each). The germline V gene has CDR1 SEHNR and CDR2 FQNEAQ (reference sequence). The V and J ends lost 1 base and 5 bases respectively, with 11 bases between them. This CDR3 has 14 amino acids. The CDR3 DNA sequence: TGTGCCAGCAGCTTAGGAGGGGTTCTGGAGACCCAGTACTTC. It specifies CASSLGGVLETQYF.